A single sample gave rise to the 20 T cell receptor beta chains below, sequenced in a study of lymphopenia after photon versus proton radiotherapy. TCRdb's copy holds only in-frame clones and misses some; the assay was immunoSEQ multiplex PCR. The table includes 65,000 to 90,000 clones, around 93% detected once. Sequenced here: peripheral blood, sampled from a patient treated with photon-based radiotherapy. The receptors shown here come from a woman aged 40 to 50 with cholangiocarcinoma.

The chain joins TRBV5-4 to TRBJ2-7; TRBD2 is a possible D gene (6 bases). The CDR3 is 15 residues long. CDR1 is SGHNT and CDR2 is YYREEE in the germline V gene (reference sequence). Trimming pared 7 bases from V and 3 bases from J, leaving 20 bases between. The CDR3 DNA reads as TGTGCCAGCGGGGTGGGGGGAGGTACACTCTACGAGCAGTACTTC. Its translation: CASGVGGGTLYEQYF.

The chain couples TRBV5-1 to TRBJ1-1, with 7 bases matching TRBD1. V was clipped by 4 bases and J by 8 bases; unmatched bases: 11. The CDR3 has 14 residues. Germline V gene lookup returns CDR1 SGHRS and CDR2 YFSETQ. CDR3 coding DNA: TGCGCCAGCAGCCTCGAGTCACAGGGGACGGAAGCTTTCTTT. It codes for CASSLESQGTEAFF.

The J gene is TRBJ2-7, the V gene TRBV29-1; 9 bases match TRBD2. The germline CDR1 and CDR2 sequences are SQVTM and ANQGSEA. The CDR3 is 13 residues long. The junction had 5 bases not matched to a gene; V was cut back by 4 bases and J by 4 bases. CDR3 loop: CSVVLAGKYEQYF. DNA of the CDR3: TGCAGCGTTGTTCTAGCGGGAAAGTACGAGCAGTACTTC.

V and J are TRBV28 and TRBJ2-7; D is uncertain. There are 14 residues in the CDR3. Germline lookup yields CDR1 MDHEN and CDR2 SYDVKM. Deletions cut 1 base from V and 0 bases from J, with 7 bases between. For the CDR3, the DNA is TGTGCCAGCAGTTTATACGGCTCCTCCTACGAGCAGTACTTC. Translation: CASSLYGSSYEQYF.

V usage is TRBV4-1 and J usage is TRBJ2-7; D is perhaps TRBD2 (5 bases). The germline V gene encodes CDR1 MGHRA and CDR2 YSYEKL. The CDR3 length is 16 residues. With 4 bases removed from V and 2 bases from J, the gap between germline ends came to 18 bases. CDR3 sequence (DNA): TGCGCCAGCAGCCTTTCGGACTCCCTTTTAACCTACGAGCAGTACTTC. It encodes CASSLSDSLLTYEQYF.

V and J are TRBV30 and TRBJ1-2; D unclear. Germline V gene lookup returns CDR1 GTSNPN and CDR2 SVGIG (reference sequence). This CDR3 region has 10 residues. Trimming stripped 3 bases from V and 8 bases from J, with 7 bases between. The CDR3 DNA is TGTGCCTGGAGGGCCCGAGGCTACACCTTC. Its translation is CAWRARGYTF.

The chain recombines TRBV7-6 with TRBJ2-7; TRBD2 is a possible D gene (5 bases). The CDR3 spans 14 residues. CDR1 is SGHVS, CDR2 FNYEAQ, per germline. Between the trimmed V and J ends, which lost 1 base and 0 bases, there was a span of 7 bases. CDR3 in DNA: TGTGCCAGCAGCTTAGTTAGCGACTCCTACGAGCAGTACTTC. Its protein product is CASSLVSDSYEQYF.

The V and J genes are TRBV5-1 and TRBJ2-5; 7 bases match TRBD1. This CDR3 region has 13 residues. V gave up 4 bases and J gave up 3 bases; unmatched junction bases: 3. In germline, CDR1 is SGHRS, CDR2 YFSETQ. The CDR3 is CASSIGQEETQYF. Written as DNA, the CDR3 is TGCGCCAGCAGCATAGGACAGGAAGAGACCCAGTACTTC.

V is TRBV5-6 and J is TRBJ2-1; 13 bases fit TRBD2. The CDR3 contains 15 residues. J gave up 10 bases and V 4 bases, and 8 bases lay outside the gene matches. CDR1 and CDR2 from the germline V gene are SGHDT and YYEEEE. In nucleotides, the CDR3 is TGTGCCAGCAGCATACCGGGACTAGCGGGGCCGGAGCAGTTCTTC. The encoded protein is CASSIPGLAGPEQFF.

V is TRBV19 and J is TRBJ2-5; 13 bases agree with TRBD2. CDR3 length: 18 amino acids. The trim removed 0 bases at V and 5 bases at J, leaving 9 bases unmatched. The V gene's germline CDR1 is LNHDA and CDR2 SQIVND (reference sequence). DNA for the CDR3: TGTGCCAGTAGTATAGATACTAGCGGGGGGGCCGGAGGGGAGACCCAGTACTTC. Translating gives CASSIDTSGGAGGETQYF.

The V and J genes are TRBV6-1 and TRBJ2-1; 8 nucleotides agree with TRBD2. The junction had 5 bases not matched to a gene; V was cut back by 7 bases and J by 0 bases. Germline V gene sequence: CDR1 MNHNS, CDR2 SASEGT. This CDR3 contains 15 residues. CDR3 sequence reads: CASTERGGSYNEQFF. The CDR3, as DNA: TGTGCCAGCACCGAACGGGGGGGCTCCTACAATGAGCAGTTCTTC.

J is TRBJ1-1 and V is TRBV6-1; perhaps TRBD1 as D (6 bases). This CDR3 has 13 amino acids. V dropped 9 bases and J dropped 1 base, with 12 bases sitting between them. Germline-derived CDR1 and CDR2 are MNHNS and SASEGT. CDR3 DNA sequence: TGTGCCAGTGTCCGGGACAAGAACACTGAAGCTTTCTTT. The encoded protein is CASVRDKNTEAFF.

This chain connects TRBV9 to TRBJ1-2; the D is unclear. The CDR3 loop spans 13 amino acids. Germline CDR1 SGDLS, CDR2 YYNGEE. The ends were cut back, 3 bases at V and 3 bases at J, with 9 bases in the middle. CDR3 in DNA: TGTGCCAGCAGCGCGGCCGGGTACTATGGCTACACCTTC. It is translated as CASSAAGYYGYTF.

This chain connects TRBV27 to TRBJ1-2; perhaps TRBD1 as D (5 bases). Germline V gene sequence: CDR1 MNHEY, CDR2 SMNVEV (reference sequence). CDR3 length equals 14 residues. V lost 6 bases and J lost 2, with 13 bases in between. As DNA, the CDR3 is TGTGCCAGCAGAGATAGGGGACGGAACTATGGCTACACCTTC. Translating gives CASRDRGRNYGYTF.

Comments on this clone: Other DNA sequences from this sample encode an identical CDR3 as well. The V call is TRBV7-9, the J call TRBJ1-1; D not certain. V lost 1 base and J 7 bases, leaving 10 bases between the germline ends. The CDR3 is made up of 13 amino acids. The germline V gene encodes CDR1 SEHNR and CDR2 FQNEAQ (reference sequence). CDR3 in DNA: TGTGCCAGCAGCTTAGGACCCGGGAGTGAAGCTTTCTTT. Protein product: CASSLGPGSEAFF. The full variable domain, completed using reference TRBV7-9 and TRBJ1-1, is DTGVSQNPRHKITKRGQNVTFRCDPISEHNRLYWYRQTLGQGPEFLTYFQNEAQLEKSRLLSDRFSAERPKGSFSTLEIQRTEQGDSAMYLCASSLGPGSEAFFGQGTRLTVV.

The V and J genes are TRBV30 and TRBJ2-1, with TRBD2 as a possible D gene (5 bases). Trimming left V 3 bases short and J 10 bases short, with 16 bases between. In germline, CDR1 is GTSNPN, CDR2 SVGIG (reference sequence). The CDR3 sequence is 13 residues long. The CDR3 DNA reads TGTGCCTGGAGCGAAAAAAGCGGACCAGAGCAGTTCTTC. This encodes CAWSEKSGPEQFF.

V gene TRBV27 combines with J gene TRBJ1-1; D perhaps matches TRBD1 (6 bases). Trimming removed 0 bases from V and 0 bases from J, with 20 bases in between. CDR3 length equals 19 residues. CDR1 is MNHEY, CDR2 SMNVEV, per germline (reference sequence). The CDR3 spells CASSLSYAGVVVLNTEAFF. The CDR3 DNA reads as TGTGCCAGCAGTTTATCGTATGCAGGGGTAGTCGTCTTGAACACTGAAGCTTTCTTT.

The V gene is TRBV7-6, the J gene TRBJ2-7; 8 bases agree with TRBD2. After removal of 5 bases from V and 2 bases from J, the junction contained 8 bases not matched to a gene. The length of the CDR3 is 15 residues. CDR1 SGHVS and CDR2 FNYEAQ come from the germline V gene. In nucleotides, the CDR3 is TGTGCCAGCAGCCCCGGCTCGGGGGGGACCTACGAGCAGTACTTC. Its translation is CASSPGSGGTYEQYF.

The rearrangement links TRBV27 to TRBJ1-2, with TRBD1 as a possible D gene (5 bases). V gave up 2 bases and J gave up 3 bases, with 13 bases separating them. The germline V gene has CDR1 MNHEY and CDR2 SMNVEV (reference sequence). The CDR3 extends over 15 amino acids. The CDR3 bases are TGTGCCAGCAGTTTACAGGGTAGCGCGGACTATGGCTACACCTTC. Translated: CASSLQGSADYGYTF.

This clone is a singleton in its sample. The chain couples TRBV19 to TRBJ2-7; D not certain. This CDR3 contains 13 residues. Germline CDR1 is LNHDA and CDR2 is SQIVND (reference sequence). Trimming removed 9 bases from V and 1 base from J, with 13 bases in between. CDR3 DNA sequence: TGTGCCAGCGGCATCTCTCCATCCTACGAGCAGTACTTC. Translated: CASGISPSYEQYF.